The 3 T cell receptor beta chains below were found in one sample sequenced in a study of tumor-infiltrating lymphocytes in primary liver carcinoma. Germline DNA was extracted too, while blood RNA derived from unsorted whole blood. From 500 ng of total RNA, TCR beta-specific cDNA was reverse-transcribed using a constant-region primer. For TCR beta, libraries were produced by three nested multiplex PCR rounds using slightly modified ARM-PCR. Each of the first two PCR rounds ran approximately 10 cycles with TRBV1-TRBV30 forward and C-beta reverse primers. TCRdb re-called the multiplex PCR reads with MiXCR, one entry per CDR3 protein. The table lists approximately 300,000 distinct CDR3 sequences, around three fifths of them singletons, with roughly 9% in the top ten. The specimen was peripheral blood. These receptors were collected from a middle-aged man with primary liver carcinoma and hepatitis B virus infection.

This clonotype showed up just once. A much larger clone lies a single base off, so this may be a read error. The CDR3 loop is CAGSFGPSSYEQYF. CDR3 coding DNA: TGTGCCGGCAGCTTCGGCCCTTCGTCCTACGAGCAGTACTTC. The chain is built from TRBV7-8 and TRBJ2-7; D gene uncertain. The CDR3 loop spans 14 amino acids. Germline loops: CDR1 SGHVS, CDR2 FQNEAQ. The full variable domain, with the rest looked up from reference TRBV7-8 and TRBJ2-7, is GAGVSQSPRYKVAKRGQDVALRCDPISGHVSLFWYQQALGQGPEFLTYFQNEAQLDKSGLPSDRFFAERPEGSVSTLKIQRTQQEDSAVYLCAGSFGPSSYEQYFGPGTRLTVT.

Worth noting for this clonotype: It may be a read error: a sequence one base away is much more abundant. J is TRBJ2-1 and V is TRBV10-3, with a possible D match to TRBD2 (5 bases). This CDR3 comprises 14 residues. Germline CDR1 reads ENHRY; CDR2 reads SYGVKD. The CDR3 DNA reads TGTGCCATCAGTGAGAATGCGGGCTACAATGAGCAGCTCTTC. The encoded protein is CAISENAGYNEQLF.

Points on this clonotype: Relative to the germline gene, one junction end is altered; a read error may explain this. The chain employs TRBV11-1 and TRBJ2-1; no clear D gene. This CDR3 spans 17 amino acids. Germline V gene sequence: CDR1 SGHAT, CDR2 FQDESV (reference sequence). CDR3 coding DNA: TGTACCAGCAGCAAGCATGAAGGGATAGGGTGGGTCAATGAGCAGTTCTTC. Amino acids: CTSSKHEGIGWVNEQFF.